This T cell receptor (beta chain) comes out of a study of cytomegalovirus exposure and HLA in healthy donors (dated by TCRdb to about 2017). Context from the whole study: According to a later analysis, the roughly 120 validation repertoires were produced on the same platform as the 666 repertoires of the first cohort. The study was designed to test whether signatures of past pathogen exposure could be identified by cataloging public T cell receptors. Besides the first cohort of around 670 subjects, a separate validation cohort made up of 120 different subjects was used. To predict cytomegalovirus infection status, the study brought together high-throughput TCR immunosequencing, statistical association of individual TCRs with disease status, and machine learning.

The method behind the library was the immunoSEQ multiplex PCR assay. From the authors' description of their analysis: A statistical classification framework was built to diagnose cytomegalovirus status from the catalog of TCR beta chain sequences. As stored in TCRdb, this immuneACCESS dataset retains in-frame rearrangements with V and J assigned. A fraction of the clones does not appear; measured against another copy, unresolved V genes explain less than half of the discrepancy, and the remainder lacks a known reason. V, J and clone size are taken as reported in that table, and D and trimming were inferred from the DNA itself. This sample has 150,000 to 200,000 clones in its table, and under 90% of those were observed once. Jointly, the top ten make up 10% to 13% of the sample. Broader findings and caveats from the paper: In both the original and validation cohorts, the classifier was reported to diagnose cytomegalovirus status with high specificity and sensitivity. It was suggested by the authors that the approach could potentially be generalized to other disease states and immunological phenotypes. While some public TCRs were present in many individuals, most TCR sequences turned up only very rarely across donors. In a later analysis, TCRs clustered in the first cohort were found to also tend to co-occur in the approximately 110 validation repertoires, with approximately 95% of cluster scores above 0. A few of the identified cytomegalovirus-associated TCR beta chains were confirmed in vitro to be specific for cytomegalovirus antigens. The study gave a list of over 150 TCR beta chains associated with cytomegalovirus. A later analysis lacked HLA typing for the validation cohort, so it scored co-occurrence in that cohort across all 110 or so repertoires.

Points on this clone: The antigen this receptor binds is unknown. Base qualities were left out, and no much larger clone turns up one base away.

The donors belonged to the validation cohort of about 120 subjects, which was separate from the approximately 610-subject first cohort. There are 14 amino acids in the CDR3, from cysteine to phenylalanine inclusive. Only CDR3 DNA remains: 42 bases, in frame from the first base. At the junction V is shortened by 3 bases and J by 7 bases, with 15 bases in between. CDR1 MNHNY and CDR2 SVGAGI are derived from the germline V gene (reference sequence). Sequenced material: PBMCs. The clonotype originates from a woman between 18 and 29 years old in good health and CMV-seropositive. Rearrangement joined TRBV6-6 to TRBJ1-1, with a tentative D gene TRBD1 over 6 matching bases. The bases are TGTGCCAGCAGTTATGGGGGGGGCAAGGATGAAGCTTTCTTT. This codes for CASSYGGGKDEAFF.